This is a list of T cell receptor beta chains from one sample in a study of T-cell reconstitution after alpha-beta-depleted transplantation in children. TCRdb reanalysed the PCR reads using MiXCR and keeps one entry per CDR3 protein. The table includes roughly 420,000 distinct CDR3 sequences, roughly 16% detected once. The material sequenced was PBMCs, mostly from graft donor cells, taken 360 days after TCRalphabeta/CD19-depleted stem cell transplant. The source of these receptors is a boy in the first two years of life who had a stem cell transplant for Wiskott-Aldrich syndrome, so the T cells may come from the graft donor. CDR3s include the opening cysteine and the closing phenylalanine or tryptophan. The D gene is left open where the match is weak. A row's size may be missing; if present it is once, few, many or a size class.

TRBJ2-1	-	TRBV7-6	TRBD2	TGTGCCAGCAGCCCACTAGCGGGAGTTTTCAACTCCTACAATGAGCAGTTCTTC	CASSPLAGVFNSYNEQFF
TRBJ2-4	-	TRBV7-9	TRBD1	TGTGCCAGCAGCTTAGGACAGGGGGGTCAGGACTTC	CASSLGQGGQDF
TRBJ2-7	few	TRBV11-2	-	TGTGCCAGCAGCTTAGATAGGGGCTGGCGGGGTTCCTCCACATACGAGCAGTACTTC	CASSLDRGWRGSSTYEQYF
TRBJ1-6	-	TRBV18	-	TGTGCCAGCTCACGGCAGATGGATTATAATTCACCCCTCCACTTT	CASSRQMDYNSPLHF
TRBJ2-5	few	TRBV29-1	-	TGCAGCGTTGGGGTTAGCATTGAGACCCAGTACTTC	CSVGVSIETQYF
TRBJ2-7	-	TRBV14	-	TGTGCCAGCAGCCACCCGAGACTAGGAACTCGCGAGCAGTACTTC	CASSHPRLGTREQYF
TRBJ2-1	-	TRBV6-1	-	TGTGCCAGCAGTGAAGACCGAGCGTCCAATGAGCAGTTCTTC	CASSEDRASNEQFF
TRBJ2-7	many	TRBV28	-	TGTGCCAGCAGTTTTTATTCCTACGAGCAGTACTTC	CASSFYSYEQYF
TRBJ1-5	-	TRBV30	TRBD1	TGTGCCTGGAGCACGGCGGGACAGCCGAATCAGCCCCAGCATTTT	CAWSTAGQPNQPQHF
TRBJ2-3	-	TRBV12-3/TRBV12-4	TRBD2	TGTGCCAGCAGTTCCGGTAGCGGGGGGGAAAGCACAGATACGCAGTATTTT	CASSSGSGGESTDTQYF
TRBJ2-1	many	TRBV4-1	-	TGCGCCAGCAGCCGTTTGGGGGTGGCCTACAATGAGCAGTTCTTC	CASSRLGVAYNEQFF
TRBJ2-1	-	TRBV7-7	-	TGTGCCAGCAGCCCCGGCCAGGCTAGAATGTTCTTC	CASSPGQARMFF
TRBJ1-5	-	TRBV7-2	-	TGTGCCAGCAGCTCAGAGGTTAGCAATCAGCCCCAGCATTTT	CASSSEVSNQPQHF
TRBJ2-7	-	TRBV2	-	TGTGCCAGCAATCACGCGCAGGCCTACGAGCAGTACTTC	CASNHAQAYEQYF
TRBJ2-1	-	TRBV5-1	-	TGCGCCAGCAGCTCCCTTAGGTGGACGGAGCAGTTCTTC	CASSSLRWTEQFF
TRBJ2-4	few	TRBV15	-	TGTGCCACCAGCATCCAACCCCTAGCCAAAAACATTCAGTACTTC	CATSIQPLAKNIQYF
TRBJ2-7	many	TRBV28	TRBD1	TGTGCCAGCAGCCCAAGGGACAGGGGAAACTACGAGCAGTACTTC	CASSPRDRGNYEQYF
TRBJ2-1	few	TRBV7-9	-	TGTGCCAGCAGCCTCGGCCCCGGGCAGTTCTTC	CASSLGPGQFF
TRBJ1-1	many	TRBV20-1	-	TGCAGTGCTAGAGACTTTGGCAGGGGTGGCATGAACACTGAAGCTTTCTTT	CSARDFGRGGMNTEAFF
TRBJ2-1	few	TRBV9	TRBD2	TGTGCCAGCAGCGTAGTAGGGCTAGCGGGGGTCAATGAGCAGTTCTTC	CASSVVGLAGVNEQFF
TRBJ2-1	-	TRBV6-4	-	TGTGCCTCGTCAAGGGGGATTCCTAGCTATGAGCAGTTCTTC	CASSRGIPSYEQFF
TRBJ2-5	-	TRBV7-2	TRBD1	TGTGCCAGCAGCCACCGGGACAGGGGGCTTTGGAAGGAGACCCAGTACTTC	CASSHRDRGLWKETQYF
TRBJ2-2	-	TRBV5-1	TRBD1	TGCGCCAGCGAGCACAGGGGAACCGGGGAGCTGTTTTTT	CASEHRGTGELFF
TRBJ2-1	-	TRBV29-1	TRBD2	TGCAGCGGTAGGGGGGTGACTAGCGGGGGGAATGAGCAGTTCTTC	CSGRGVTSGGNEQFF
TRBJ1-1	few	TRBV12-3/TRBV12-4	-	TGTGCCAGCAGCCAGGGCAGGGAGCGGGCTTTCTTT	CASSQGRERAFF
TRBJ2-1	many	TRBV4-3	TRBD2	TGCGCCAGCAGCCAAGGGACTAGCGGGAGTGGCAATGAGCAGTTCTTC	CASSQGTSGSGNEQFF
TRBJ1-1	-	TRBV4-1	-	TGCGCCAGCAGCCAAGGGGCAGGACGGAGGAACACTGAAGCTTTCTTT	CASSQGAGRRNTEAFF
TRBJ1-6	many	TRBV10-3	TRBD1	TGTGCCATCAGTTGGACAGGGGGCTTTTCACCCCTCCACTTT	CAISWTGGFSPLHF
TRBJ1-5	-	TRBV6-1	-	TGTGCCAGCAGTCCGGGACGGGTAAATCAGCCCCAGCATTTT	CASSPGRVNQPQHF
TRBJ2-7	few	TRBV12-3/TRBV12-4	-	TGTGCCAGCAGTTTCCAAATTCCTTCCTACGAGCAGTACTTC	CASSFQIPSYEQYF
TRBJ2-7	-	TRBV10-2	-	TGCGCCTCGCGCCCTTCGGGCAGCACCTACGAGCAGTACTTC	CASRPSGSTYEQYF
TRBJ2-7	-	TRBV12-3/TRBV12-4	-	TGTGCCAGCACCACAGGGGAGGGGGAGCAGTACTTC	CASTTGEGEQYF
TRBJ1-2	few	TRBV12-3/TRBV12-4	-	TGTGCCAGCAGTCCCCTGACCGGGAAAACTAACTATGGCTACACCTTC	CASSPLTGKTNYGYTF
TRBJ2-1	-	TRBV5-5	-	TGTGCCAGCAGCTTGATTCCACCTTTGTCTAGCGCTGACAATGAGCAGTTCTTC	CASSLIPPLSSADNEQFF
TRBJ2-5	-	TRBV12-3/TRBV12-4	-	TGTGCCAGCAGTTGGGGGCTGGAAGAGACCCAGTACTTC	CASSWGLEETQYF
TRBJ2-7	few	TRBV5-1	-	TGCGCCAGCAGCGGCGACAGAGGACGGATGTACGAGCAGTACTTC	CASSGDRGRMYEQYF
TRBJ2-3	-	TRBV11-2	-	TGTGCCAGCAGCGGGGAGATGAAACCCCTCACAGATACGCAGTATTTT	CASSGEMKPLTDTQYF
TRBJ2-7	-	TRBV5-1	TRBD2	TGCGCCAGCAGCGCAAGACTAGCGGGGGGACCCTACGAGCAGTACTTC	CASSARLAGGPYEQYF
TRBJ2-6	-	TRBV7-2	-	TGTGCCAGCAGCTTGGGCCTTAGGTCTGGGGCCAACGTCCTGACTTTC	CASSLGLRSGANVLTF
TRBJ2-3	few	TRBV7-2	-	TGTGCCAGCACCCTGGCCCGCCCCACAGATACGCAGTATTTT	CASTLARPTDTQYF
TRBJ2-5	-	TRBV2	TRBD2	TGTGCCAGCAACGAGTTCGGGGGGGCCTTGGAGACCCAGTACTTC	CASNEFGGALETQYF
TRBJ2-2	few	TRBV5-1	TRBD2	TGCGCCAGCAGCTCACGACTAGCGGCGAACACCGGGGAGCTGTTTTTT	CASSSRLAANTGELFF
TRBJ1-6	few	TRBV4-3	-	TGCGCCAGCAGCCAAGGCGACAGAGATTCACCCCTCCACTTT	CASSQGDRDSPLHF
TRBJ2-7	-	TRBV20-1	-	TGCAGTGCTAGGACCGGGGGTTCCTACGAGCAGTACTTC	CSARTGGSYEQYF
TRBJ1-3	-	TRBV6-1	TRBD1	TGTGCCAGCAGGGAAGCAGGGGGCTCTGGAAACACCATATATTTT	CASREAGGSGNTIYF
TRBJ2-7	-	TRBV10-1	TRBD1	TGCGCCAGCAGTGCCTCACGGGACAGGTCTCCTTACGAGCAGTACTTC	CASSASRDRSPYEQYF
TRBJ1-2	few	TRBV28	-	TGTGCCAGCAGTTGGGGCAGGGGCGCGGACTATGGCTACACCTTC	CASSWGRGADYGYTF
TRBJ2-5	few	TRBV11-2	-	TGTGCCAGCAGCCCCCGTACTCGAGAGACCCAGTACTTC	CASSPRTRETQYF
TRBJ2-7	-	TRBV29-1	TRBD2	TGCAGCGTTGAGGGGCTAGCGGGAGAAAGCTCCTACGAGCAGTACTTC	CSVEGLAGESSYEQYF
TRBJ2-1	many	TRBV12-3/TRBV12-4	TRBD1	TGTGCCAGCAGTTTCTACTTAAGTGGGACAGGGTTTCGCAATGAGCAGTTCTTC	CASSFYLSGTGFRNEQFF
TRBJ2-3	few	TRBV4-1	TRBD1	TGCGCCAGCAGCCAAGAGGAGGCCCTGCCGTGGGACAGGCTTACAGATACGCAGTATTTT	CASSQEEALPWDRLTDTQYF